These 23 T cell receptor beta chains originate from one sample sequenced in a study of CD8 T cells in ankylosing spondylitis. The antigens these receptors bind are not known. Findings and caveats of the study: A TCR beta motif of fewer than 10 highly homologous variants seemed to mark ankylosing spondylitis blood.

TCRdb processed the 5' RACE reads anew with MiXCR; each CDR3 protein has one entry. The table lists more than 600,000 distinct CDR3 sequences, around a fifth of them singletons. Sequencing input: blood, either unsorted or a sorted T cell fraction (not recorded which). These receptors all stem from a male donor with ankylosing spondylitis.

This clonotype was detected only a few times. The chain is built from TRBV3-1 and TRBJ1-2; TRBD1 matches 9 bases. In germline, CDR1 is LGHDT, CDR2 YNNKEL (reference sequence). The CDR3 is made up of 14 amino acids. Germline trimming cut 7 bases from V and 3 bases from J; bases unmatched to any gene: 6. The CDR3, as DNA: TGTGCCAGCACCCCAGACAGGGGGGACTATGGCTACACCTTC. Translation: CASTPDRGDYGYTF.

This clonotype has at least ten counts. The chain couples TRBV5-1 to TRBJ2-5; 7 bases fit TRBD1. The CDR3 is made up of 14 amino acids. The germline V gene has CDR1 SGHRS and CDR2 YFSETQ. After removal of 2 bases from V and 5 bases from J, the junction contained 6 bases not matched to a gene. This CDR3 is CASSLGGLGETQYF. The CDR3 coding sequence is TGCGCCAGCAGCTTAGGGGGCCTCGGGGAGACCCAGTACTTC.

This clonotype has ten or more counts. Here the CDR3 reads CASSLGDRDNEKLFF. The CDR3 DNA sequence: TGTGCCAGCAGCTTAGGGGACAGAGATAATGAAAAACTGTTTTTT. The V call is TRBV11-2, the J call TRBJ1-4; TRBD1 aligns across 7 bases. This CDR3 spans 15 amino acids. Germline V gene lookup returns CDR1 SGHAT and CDR2 FQNNGV. After removal of 1 base from V and 4 bases from J, the junction contained 3 bases not matched to a gene.

The genes are TRBV30 and TRBJ2-7, with a tentative D call TRBD2 (6 bases). The V gene's germline CDR1 is GTSNPN and CDR2 SVGIG (reference sequence). V was cut by 0 bases and J by 4 bases, with 13 bases left in between. The CDR3 spans 14 residues. The CDR3: CAWSVGGFGYEQYF. In DNA form, the CDR3 reads TGTGCCTGGAGTGTCGGGGGTTTTGGGTACGAGCAGTACTTC. Variable domain in full (rest from reference TRBV30 and TRBJ2-7): SQTIHQWPATLVQPVGSPLSLECTVEGTSNPNLYWYRQAAGRGLQLLFYSVGIGQISSEVPQNLSASRPQDRQFILSSKKLLLSDSGFYLCAWSVGGFGYEQYFGPGTRLTVT.

This chain connects TRBV24-1 to TRBJ2-1; 9 bases map to TRBD1. Losses at the gene ends were 11 bases for V and 4 bases for J; bases not matched to a gene: 11. Germline V gene data show CDR1 as KGHDR and CDR2 as SFDVKD. This CDR3 contains 15 residues. CDR3 sequence (DNA): TGTGCCATCGCCCCCGGGACAGGGAATTACAATGAGCAGTTCTTC. Its translation is CAIAPGTGNYNEQFF.

In this sample, this clonotype turned up a few times. The chain employs TRBV12-3 or TRBV12-4 and TRBJ2-3, with 8 bases that match TRBD1. The CDR3 is made up of 17 amino acids. V shed 2 bases and J 2 bases; nucleotides not matched to a gene: 9. CDR3: CASSLFSTGAITDTQYF. In DNA form, the CDR3 reads TGTGCCAGCAGTTTATTCTCGACAGGGGCTATCACAGATACGCAGTATTTT.

The rearrangement uses TRBV4-3 and TRBJ2-7, with 8 bases lining up with TRBD2. In germline, CDR1 is LGHNA, CDR2 YSLEER. The V gene end was trimmed by 0 bases and the J gene end by 2 bases; junction bases not matched to a gene: 6. The CDR3 has 16 residues. The CDR3 DNA sequence: TGCGCCAGCAGCCAAGATTTAGCGGGGATTGCCTACGAGCAGTACTTC. The encoded protein is CASSQDLAGIAYEQYF.

This clonotype was counted between two and nine times. The chain carries TRBV11-2 and TRBJ2-3; D is uncertain. The ends were cut back, 2 bases at V and 2 bases at J, with 11 bases in the middle. CDR3 size: 15 residues. Germline CDR1 and CDR2: SGHAT and FQNNGV. CDR3 sequence (DNA): TGTGCCAGCAGCTTAACCCCGGACCTCACAGATACGCAGTATTTT. As protein: CASSLTPDLTDTQYF. The variable domain in full, with the rest retrieved from reference TRBV11-2 and TRBJ2-3, is EAGVAQSPRYKIIEKRQSVAFWCNPISGHATLYWYQQILGQGPKLLIQFQNNGVVDDSQLPKDRFSAERLKGVDSTLKIQPAKLEDSAVYLCASSLTPDLTDTQYFGPGTRLTVL.

V is TRBV9 and J is TRBJ2-3, with D perhaps matching TRBD2 (6 bases). This CDR3 is 16 amino acids long. Germline V CDR1 and CDR2: SGDLS, YYNGEE. V lost 4 bases to trimming and J lost 0 bases, with 15 bases between them. The DNA of the CDR3 is TGTGCCAGCAGCCCCCGGCCAGGGACTAGCACAGATACGCAGTATTTT. It codes for CASSPRPGTSTDTQYF.

A few counts support this clonotype. The chain couples TRBV12-3 or TRBV12-4 to TRBJ1-5; weak D call: TRBD1 (5 bases). Trimming took off 2 bases at V and 2 bases at J, with 10 bases between the two ends. This CDR3 spans 15 amino acids. CDR3 sequence (DNA): TGTGCCAGCAGTTTATTGGGAGGGGGCAATCAGCCCCAGCATTTT. Its translation is CASSLLGGGNQPQHF.

This CDR3 is CASSVRGGPGNEQFF. Here the CDR3 DNA reads TGCGCCAGCAGCGTGCGGGGGGGTCCCGGCAATGAGCAGTTCTTC. The chain employs TRBV5-1 and TRBJ2-1, with 9 positions matching TRBD2. Unmatched junction bases numbered 8, after V lost 4 bases and J lost 6 bases. The CDR3 is 15 residues long. CDR1 and CDR2 from the germline V gene are SGHRS and YFSETQ. The entire variable domain, with the rest obtained from reference TRBV5-1 and TRBJ2-1, is as follows: KAGVTQTPRYLIKTRGQQVTLSCSPISGHRSVSWYQQTPGQGLQFLFEYFSETQRNKGNFPGRFSGRQFSNSRSEMNVSTLELGDSALYLCASSVRGGPGNEQFFGPGTRLTVL.

This rearrangement joins TRBV20-1 to TRBJ2-5; no clear D gene. Trimming left V 0 bases short and J 5 bases short, with 13 bases between. The germline V gene has CDR1 DFQATT and CDR2 SNEGSKA (reference sequence). There are 14 residues in the CDR3. The CDR3 protein is CSAREGGLRETQYF. The CDR3 DNA reads as TGCAGTGCTAGAGAAGGTGGCCTCCGTGAGACCCAGTACTTC.

The chain combines TRBV12-3 or TRBV12-4 with TRBJ1-5; 10 bases are a match to TRBD1. This CDR3 spans 15 amino acids. The V gene end was trimmed by 2 bases and the J gene end by 5 bases; junction bases not matched to a gene: 3. CDR3 sequence (DNA): TGTGCCAGCAGTTTACCTGGGACAGGGGATCAGCCCCAGCATTTT. It translates to CASSLPGTGDQPQHF.

This chain connects TRBV5-1 to TRBJ2-2; unclear D gene. V lost 7 bases to trimming and J lost 1 base, with 8 bases between them. Germline V lookup: CDR1 SGHRS, CDR2 YFSETQ. The CDR3 is made up of 13 amino acids. The CDR3 sequence: CASRSENTGELFF. The CDR3 bases are TGCGCCAGCCGGTCGGAGAACACCGGGGAGCTGTTTTTT.

This clonotype showed up just a few times. The chain carries TRBV12-3 or TRBV12-4 and TRBJ1-2, with D perhaps matching TRBD1 (5 bases). The CDR3 has 13 residues. V lost 5 bases, J lost 4 bases, and 11 bases lay in between. CDR3 loop: CASSLDKVYGYTF. DNA for the CDR3: TGTGCCAGCAGTCTGGACAAGGTCTATGGCTACACCTTC.

The rearrangement links TRBV29-1 to TRBJ2-3; tentatively, D is TRBD2 (6 bases). Germline V CDR1 and CDR2: SQVTM, ANQGSEA. CDR3 size: 14 residues. The V end lost 7 bases, the J end lost 2 bases, and 16 bases lay between the germline ends. CDR3 in DNA: TGCAGCGCCCCGGGACTCCCCCACACAGATACGCAGTATTTT. It translates to CSAPGLPHTDTQYF.

The gene calls are TRBV11-3 and TRBJ2-2; D assignment may be TRBD1 or TRBD2 (5 bases each). Germline CDR1 SGHNT, CDR2 YENEEA. This CDR3 comprises 16 residues. Deletions cut 2 bases from V and 2 bases from J, with 12 bases between. In DNA form, the CDR3 reads TGTGCCAGCAGCTTATGGACGGGACCTAACACCGGGGAGCTGTTTTTT. This encodes CASSLWTGPNTGELFF.

This clonotype has a handful of counts. The rearrangement uses TRBV20-1 and TRBJ2-2, with TRBD2 identical over 10 bases. Germline V gives CDR1 DFQATT, CDR2 SNEGSKA (reference sequence). The CDR3 contains 15 residues. The ends lost 3 bases at V and 7 bases at J; junction bases unmatched: 8. Here the CDR3 DNA reads TGCAGTGCTAGTTCCAGCGGGAGGGCCGGCGGGGAGCTGTTTTTT. Translating it yields CSASSSGRAGGELFF.

The J gene is TRBJ2-7, the V gene TRBV9, with D perhaps TRBD2 (6 bases). CDR1 is SGDLS, CDR2 YYNGEE, per germline. CDR3 length: 15 amino acids. V gave up 0 bases and J gave up 2 bases, with 12 bases separating them. CDR3 bases: TGTGCCAGCAGCGTAGCTTCGGGGGTAGCCTACGAGCAGTACTTC. It is translated as CASSVASGVAYEQYF.

The chain uses TRBV20-1 and TRBJ2-1; a possible D gene is TRBD2 (7 bases). Trimming pared 6 bases from V and 9 bases from J, leaving 18 bases between. The CDR3 is 13 residues long. Germline V gene sequence: CDR1 DFQATT, CDR2 SNEGSKA (reference sequence). CDR3 sequence reads: CSALAGQDSEQFF. The DNA of the CDR3 is TGCAGTGCCTTAGCGGGCCAGGACAGTGAGCAGTTCTTC.

The chain carries TRBV20-1 and TRBJ2-1, with TRBD2 matching over 8 bases. Germline V gene lookup returns CDR1 DFQATT and CDR2 SNEGSKA (reference sequence). The CDR3 is 16 residues long. The ends lost 1 base at V and 4 bases at J; junction bases unmatched: 9. CDR3 sequence (DNA): TGCAGTGCTAGAGCTCGGGAGGGGGGGAAATACAATGAGCAGTTCTTC. This gives the protein CSARAREGGKYNEQFF.

Here the CDR3 DNA reads TGTGCCAGCAGCGCTAGCGGGAGGGCCAATAATGAGCAGTTCTTC. Amino acid sequence: CASSASGRANNEQFF. The chain joins TRBV9 to TRBJ2-1; 12 bases agree with TRBD2. This CDR3 comprises 15 residues. From germline, CDR1 is SGDLS and CDR2 YYNGEE. The J segment lost 7 bases and the V segment lost 3 bases, leaving 5 bases of the junction unmatched.

The chain has TRBV4-3 and TRBJ2-1; 9 bases align to TRBD2. The V gene end was trimmed by 0 bases and the J gene end by 4 bases; junction bases not matched to a gene: 7. CDR3 size: 17 residues. Germline V gives CDR1 LGHNA, CDR2 YSLEER. DNA of the CDR3: TGCGCCAGCAGCCAAGAATTGCTAGCGGGGCCATACAATGAGCAGTTCTTC. Translation: CASSQELLAGPYNEQFF.